This record looks at one T cell receptor (beta chain) sequence and its context. Only in-frame clones appear in the TCRdb table, and some are missing; sequencing was by immunoSEQ multiplex PCR. The table has roughly 120,000 clones, 72% seen once. V lost 4 bases and J 0 bases, leaving 7 bases between the germline ends. The CDR3 spans 14 residues. Germline V gene lookup returns CDR1 SNHLY and CDR2 FYNNEI. This record belongs to a study of blood T cell repertoires in COVID-19. At the level of the study: The analysed material was cDNA or gDNA that came from T cells, B-cell-depleted T cells, or PBMCs.

The clonotype originates from a woman between 55 and 75 years old with acute or convalescent COVID-19. The chain recombines TRBV2 with TRBJ1-5; unclear D gene. Material: peripheral blood. CDR3 loop: CASSGLNSNQPQHF. The CDR3 DNA follows: TGTGCCAGCAGTGGACTCAATAGCAATCAGCCCCAGCATTTT.